This TCR beta chain was retrieved from a study of cytomegalovirus exposure and HLA in healthy donors. Study-level points and caveats: Common viral pathogens seemed, in a later analysis, to connect with several of the most significant clusters. Reports indicate that TCR beta sequences accurately predicted the HLA-A and HLA-B alleles of most subjects.

Concerning this clone: What it recognizes is unknown.

The PCR was carried out with 60 Vbeta primers and 13 Jbeta primers. The table came from immunoSEQ multiplex PCR; TCRdb's copy has only in-frame clones and leaves some out. The table gives 70,000 to 80,000 clones; the top ten clones make up 2.7% of it. Although they were nominally healthy when sampled, donors likely had unrecorded immune exposures. CDR1 SGHRS and CDR2 YFSETQ come from the germline V gene. Unmatched junction bases numbered 8, after V lost 4 bases and J lost 3 bases. This CDR3 is 15 amino acids long. The V call is TRBV5-1, the J call TRBJ2-5, with TRBD1 matching 8 bases. Sequencing was performed on PBMCs. This sequence was found in a man aged 35 to 55 in good health and CMV-seronegative. CDR3 nucleotides: TGCGCCAGCAGCCTACGGGACAGGTATAAAGAGACCCAGTACTTC. Translating gives CASSLRDRYKETQYF.